A selection of T cell receptor beta chains follows, all from one sample in a study of shared clonotypes between healthy human individuals. Method: immunoSEQ multiplex PCR; TCRdb's copy keeps in-frame clones and lacks some. The sample includes 2 million to 2.5 million clones, 85% to 95% of them seen just once. Sequencing was carried out using naive CD4+ T cells from PBMCs. Receptor source: a young man in good health. Some clones in this sample may be carry-over from other donors' samples. The CDR3 runs from the conserved cysteine through the conserved F or W. The D gene is left open where the match is weak. Some rows have no size entry. The others give once, few or many, or a class for an expanded clone.

V gene	D gene	J gene	clone size	CDR3 protein
TRBV5-4	NA	TRBJ1-1	NA	CASSIAGPNTEAFF
TRBV6-5	TRBD1	TRBJ2-7	NA	CASRRDRAYEQYF
TRBV27	TRBD1	TRBJ1-5	once	CASSQLDRGNQPQHF
TRBV7-6	NA	TRBJ2-7	NA	CASSLGTDSKQYF
TRBV10-3	NA	TRBJ2-1	NA	CAISDHPGPTTNEQFF
TRBV6-5	NA	TRBJ2-3	NA	CASSRVRSDTQYF
TRBV6-4	NA	TRBJ1-5	NA	CAILHTNQPQHF
TRBV28	TRBD1	TRBJ1-3	NA	CASSWWGGQGGNTIYF
TRBV5-1	NA	TRBJ2-3	NA	CASSTGGQYTQYF
TRBV28	TRBD1	TRBJ2-7	once	CASRGGHPNEQYF
TRBV10-3	TRBD2	TRBJ2-5	NA	CAMGREGETQYF
TRBV5-5	NA	TRBJ1-4	NA	CASSRSRDEKLFF
TRBV9	NA	TRBJ1-2	NA	CASSPKERSNYGYTF
TRBV18	TRBD1	TRBJ2-1	few	CASSPSLGTGYSEQFF
TRBV19	NA	TRBJ2-2	NA	CASSKQTNTGELFF
TRBV10-3	NA	TRBJ2-1	NA	CAITATAYNEQFF
TRBV6-5	NA	TRBJ1-5	few	CASRIDGNQPQHF
TRBV15	NA	TRBJ2-7	NA	CATSRDLRDGYYEQYF